This T cell receptor beta chain derives from a study of PD-1 blockade in classical Hodgkin lymphoma. Findings and caveats of the study: The causes of the repertoire differences, possibly disease activity or prior therapy, remain undefined. Healthy donors were reported to have higher baseline TCR diversity than newly diagnosed patients.

Worth noting for this clone: Its antigen remains unknown.

Assay: immunoSEQ multiplex PCR; the TCRdb copy retains only in-frame clones and omits some. Seen here are 25,000 to 30,000 clones, approximately 93% observed once, and the top ten hold approximately 3.8%. This sample's time point: newly diagnosed, previously untreated cHL patient sample. Peripheral samples used as comparators were newly diagnosed, untreated classical Hodgkin lymphoma PBMCs. The TCR originated in a human donor with classical Hodgkin lymphoma. Sample: peripheral blood mononuclear cells (PBMCs).

In DNA, the CDR3 is TGCGCCAGCAGCTTGGCCGCGGGAGGCACCGGGGAGCTGTTTTTT. The encoded protein is CASSLAAGGTGELFF. J is TRBJ2-2 and V is TRBV5-1, with 8 bases lining up with TRBD2. This CDR3 is 15 amino acids long. The germline V gene has CDR1 SGHRS and CDR2 YFSETQ. With 0 bases clipped from V and 4 bases from J, the junction kept 2 bases outside the gene matches.